Below are 17 T cell receptor beta chains sequenced from a single sample in a study of T cell changes during pregnancy in multiple sclerosis. Only in-frame clones appear in the TCRdb table, and some are missing; sequencing was by immunoSEQ multiplex PCR. The table has roughly 40,000 clones, around 90% seen once; the top ten hold 10% to 15%. The source was CD8+ T cells from peripheral blood mononuclear cells, collected in the first trimester of pregnancy. The source of these receptors is a female donor with multiple sclerosis, enrolled in a pregnancy study.

The chain is built from TRBV19 and TRBJ2-4; tentative D call: TRBD2 (6 bases). Germline-derived CDR1 and CDR2 are LNHDA and SQIVND (reference sequence). The CDR3 loop spans 14 amino acids. Trimming took off 3 bases at V and 1 base at J, with 7 bases between the two ends. CDR3 sequence reads: CASSMAGAKNIQYF. In nucleotides, the CDR3 is TGTGCCAGTAGTATGGCGGGGGCCAAAAACATTCAGTACTTC.

This clone was observed a single time. V and J are TRBV19 and TRBJ1-5; a possible D gene is TRBD1 (5 bases). Germline V gene sequence: CDR1 LNHDA, CDR2 SQIVND (reference sequence). Trimming left V 5 bases short and J 4 bases short, with 21 bases between. The CDR3 extends over 17 amino acids. The CDR3 loop reads CASSRTRDGGLNQPQHF. In DNA form, the CDR3 reads TGTGCCAGTAGTCGAACCCGGGACGGGGGACTGAATCAGCCCCAGCATTTT.

J is TRBJ1-5 and V is TRBV15; possibly TRBD1 for D (6 bases). There are 15 residues in the CDR3. Germline V lookup: CDR1 LNHNV, CDR2 YYDKDF (reference sequence). V was cut by 0 bases and J by 6 bases, with 12 bases left in between. CDR3 amino acids: CATSRDQGLGQPQHF. DNA for the CDR3: TGTGCCACCAGCAGAGATCAGGGGCTAGGTCAGCCCCAGCATTTT.

The chain is built from TRBV9 and TRBJ2-3, with a weak D call TRBD2 (6 bases). The germline V gene encodes CDR1 SGDLS and CDR2 YYNGEE. The CDR3 sequence is 14 residues long. V gave up 0 bases and J gave up 5 bases, with 10 bases separating them. CDR3 sequence reads: CASSVETGRDTQYF. The CDR3 region has the DNA TGTGCCAGCAGCGTAGAGACCGGGAGAGATACGCAGTATTTT. Full variable domain (missing parts from reference TRBV9 and TRBJ2-3): DSGVTQTPKHLITATGQRVTLRCSPRSGDLSVYWYQQSLDQGLQFLIQYYNGEERAKGNILERFSAQQFPDLHSELNLSSLELGDSALYFCASSVETGRDTQYFGPGTRLTVL.

The V and J genes are TRBV5-1 and TRBJ1-4, with D possibly TRBD1 on 5 matching bases. Trimming left V 2 bases short and J 5 bases short, with 10 bases between. The germline CDR1 and CDR2 sequences are SGHRS and YFSETQ. The CDR3 spans 14 residues. Written as DNA, the CDR3 is TGCGCCAGCAGCTTCCGAAGGGGAAATGAAAAACTGTTTTTT. Its protein is CASSFRRGNEKLFF.

V usage is TRBV2 and J usage is TRBJ2-5; D possibly corresponds to TRBD2 (5 bases). CDR1 is SNHLY and CDR2 is FYNNEI in the germline V gene. The CDR3 consists of 14 residues. V lost 11 bases and J lost 1, with 17 bases in between. CDR3 amino acids: CAYGMRESQETQYF. Written as DNA, the CDR3 is TGTGCCTACGGGATGAGGGAAAGCCAAGAGACCCAGTACTTC. The complete variable domain, with remaining parts taken from reference TRBV2 and TRBJ2-5, reads EPEVTQTPSHQVTQMGQEVILRCVPISNHLYFYWYRQILGQKVEFLVSFYNNEISEKSEIFDDQFSVERPDGSNFTLKIRSTKLEDSAMYFCAYGMRESQETQYFGPGTRLLVL.

This clone was seen a single time. This rearrangement joins TRBV7-3 to TRBJ2-2, with D hard to call. Per germline, CDR1 SGHTA and CDR2 FQGTGA. Trimming removed 1 base from V and 6 bases from J, with 6 bases in between. The CDR3 contains 13 residues. CDR3: CASSLNPSGELFF. The CDR3 region has the DNA TGTGCCAGCAGCTTAAATCCTTCCGGGGAGCTGTTTTTT.

The chain is built from TRBV6-5 and TRBJ2-1, with 14 bases fitting TRBD2. The trim removed 2 bases at V and 6 bases at J, leaving 0 bases unmatched. The CDR3 covers 15 residues. Germline V gives CDR1 MNHEY, CDR2 SVGAGI. The CDR3 reads CASSYGTSGGNEQFF. The CDR3 DNA reads as TGTGCCAGCAGTTACGGGACTAGCGGGGGCAATGAGCAGTTCTTC.

The chain combines TRBV5-1 with TRBJ1-3; D is uncertain. The germline V gene has CDR1 SGHRS and CDR2 YFSETQ. V was pared by 6 bases and J by 7 bases, with 8 bases between. This CDR3 is 11 amino acids long. The CDR3 sequence is CASTGSNTIYF. CDR3 DNA sequence: TGCGCCAGCACGGGGAGTAACACCATATATTTT. The full variable domain, in which reference TRBV5-1 and TRBJ1-3 provide the parts outside the CDR3, is KAGVTQTPRYLIKTRGQQVTLSCSPISGHRSVSWYQQTPGQGLQFLFEYFSETQRNKGNFPGRFSGRQFSNSRSEMNVSTLELGDSALYLCASTGSNTIYFGEGSWLTVV.

This chain joins TRBV11-2 and TRBJ2-1, with TRBD2 as a possible D gene (5 bases). This CDR3 comprises 11 residues. V was clipped by 1 base and J by 13 bases, with 8 bases between them. The germline V gene encodes CDR1 SGHAT and CDR2 FQNNGV. DNA for the CDR3: TGTGCCAGCAGCTTAGGAGGAGGACAGTTCTTC. As protein: CASSLGGGQFF.

This clone is a singleton in its sample. The rearrangement links TRBV29-1 to TRBJ1-2; 10 positions agree with TRBD1. Trimming removed 6 bases from V and 6 bases from J; junction bases left unmatched: 4. This CDR3 is built from 12 residues. Per germline, CDR1 SQVTM and CDR2 ANQGSEA. The CDR3, as DNA: TGCAGCGTAACTGGGACAGGGGATGGCTACACCTTC. Translating gives CSVTGTGDGYTF.

A remark on this clone: The junction does not match germline at one end; this may be a read error. The chain couples TRBV7-7 to TRBJ2-5; TRBD2 agrees at 8 bases. CDR1 SSHAT and CDR2 FNYEAQ come from the germline V gene (reference sequence). The length of the CDR3 is 15 residues. In DNA, the CDR3 is TGTGCTAGCAGCTGGGGACTAGGTGAACAAGAGACCCAGTACTTC. Amino acids: CASSWGLGEQETQYF.

The V and J genes are TRBV9 and TRBJ2-1; 12 bases agree with TRBD2. V lost 5 bases and J lost 5; bases outside the gene matches: 2. CDR1 is SGDLS, CDR2 YYNGEE, per germline. CDR3 length equals 14 residues. CDR3 in DNA: TGTGCCAGCAGGGGACTAGCGGGCAACAATGAGCAGTTCTTC. This encodes CASRGLAGNNEQFF.

CDR3 sequence reads: CASSRFRTGQNTGELFF. The CDR3, as DNA: TGTGCCAGCAGCCGGTTTAGGACAGGGCAGAACACCGGGGAGCTGTTTTTT. The rearrangement joins TRBV14 to TRBJ2-2; 8 bases map to TRBD1. The CDR3 loop spans 17 amino acids. Germline V gene lookup returns CDR1 SGHDN and CDR2 FVKESK. V lost 4 bases and J lost 1; bases outside the gene matches: 8.

The chain uses TRBV5-8 and TRBJ2-7; D is possibly TRBD2 (5 bases). V was clipped by 0 bases and J by 2 bases, with 12 bases between them. Germline V CDR1 and CDR2: SGHTS, YDEGEE. CDR3 length: 15 amino acids. The CDR3 reads CASSLVGGPAYEQYF. CDR3 DNA sequence: TGTGCCAGCAGCTTGGTGGGCGGGCCCGCCTACGAGCAGTACTTC. Full variable domain (missing parts from reference TRBV5-8 and TRBJ2-7): EAGVTQSPTHLIKTRGQQATLRCSPISGHTSVYWYQQALGLGLQFLLWYDEGEERNRGNFPPRFSGRQFPNYSSELNVNALELEDSALYLCASSLVGGPAYEQYFGPGTRLTVT.

The rearrangement links TRBV19 to TRBJ1-6; possibly TRBD1 for D (6 bases). CDR3 length: 14 residues. V was cut by 3 bases and J by 6 bases, with 9 bases left in between. CDR1 LNHDA and CDR2 SQIVND come from the germline V gene (reference sequence). The CDR3 is CASSISTGNSPLHF. The CDR3 region has the DNA TGTGCCAGTAGTATCTCGACAGGTAATTCACCCCTCCACTTT.

The chain joins TRBV19 to TRBJ1-1; D is undetermined. Trimming left V 5 bases short and J 0 bases short, with 10 bases between. This CDR3 has 14 amino acids. The V gene's germline CDR1 is LNHDA and CDR2 SQIVND (reference sequence). In DNA, the CDR3 is TGTGCCAGTAGTTTGATGCTAATGAACACTGAAGCTTTCTTT. It yields the protein CASSLMLMNTEAFF.